These T cell receptor beta chains were read from a single sample in a study of long-term antiretroviral therapy in people with HIV. Here immunoSEQ multiplex PCR was the method, and the copy in TCRdb shows in-frame clones only, minus some. The data show 32,000 or so clones, roughly 80% seen once. This material consisted of unsorted PBMCs, taken 2 years after starting antiretroviral therapy. The receptors here all came from a woman aged 50 to 60 with HIV. Each CDR3 is given with its conserved first and last residue. Fields, in order: J gene, V gene, D gene, clone size, CDR3 protein, CDR3 DNA. A D gene is named only where the DNA matches it firmly. Expanded clones are given a class, and other clones once, few, many or no size at all.

j_gene: TRBJ1-2
v_gene: TRBV14
d_gene: .
abundance: .
CDR3aa: CASSAVRTYGYTF
CDR3nt: TGTGCCAGCAGCGCCGTCCGGACTTATGGCTACACCTTC

j_gene: TRBJ1-4
v_gene: TRBV6-5
d_gene: .
abundance: .
CDR3aa: CASSWGRDNEKLFF
CDR3nt: TGTGCCAGCAGTTGGGGAAGGGATAATGAAAAACTGTTTTTT

j_gene: TRBJ2-3
v_gene: TRBV7-9
d_gene: .
abundance: .
CDR3aa: CASSLVSARDTPGDTQYF
CDR3nt: TGTGCCAGCAGCTTAGTTTCGGCGCGCGACACCCCCGGAGATACGCAGTATTTT

j_gene: TRBJ2-5
v_gene: TRBV12-5
d_gene: TRBD2
abundance: .
CDR3aa: CASGPGTSGYQETQYF
CDR3nt: TGTGCTAGTGGTCCGGGGACTAGCGGGTACCAAGAGACCCAGTACTTC

j_gene: TRBJ2-5
v_gene: TRBV2
d_gene: .
abundance: .
CDR3aa: CASSENELGQETQYF
CDR3nt: TGTGCCAGCAGTGAAAACGAGTTGGGGCAAGAGACCCAGTACTTC

j_gene: TRBJ2-6
v_gene: TRBV2
d_gene: TRBD1
abundance: .
CDR3aa: CASRLGQGGSGANVLTF
CDR3nt: TGTGCCAGCCGCCTCGGACAGGGGGGATCTGGGGCCAACGTCCTGACTTTC

j_gene: TRBJ1-5
v_gene: TRBV6-5
d_gene: .
abundance: .
CDR3aa: CASSTTWEANQPQHF
CDR3nt: TGTGCCAGCAGCACCACCTGGGAGGCCAATCAGCCCCAGCATTTT

j_gene: TRBJ2-6
v_gene: TRBV25-1
d_gene: .
abundance: .
CDR3aa: CASSESGVSGANVLTF
CDR3nt: TGTGCCAGCAGTGAATCAGGGGTTTCGGGGGCCAACGTCCTGACTTTC

j_gene: TRBJ2-1
v_gene: TRBV5-1
d_gene: .
abundance: .
CDR3aa: CASSYRGEQFF
CDR3nt: TGCGCCAGCTCCTATCGGGGTGAGCAGTTCTTC

j_gene: TRBJ2-3
v_gene: TRBV27
d_gene: .
abundance: once
CDR3aa: CASKDRLTSTDTQYF
CDR3nt: TGTGCCAGCAAGGACAGACTAACTAGCACAGATACGCAGTATTTT

j_gene: TRBJ1-2
v_gene: TRBV19
d_gene: .
abundance: .
CDR3aa: CASSARTVYGYTF
CDR3nt: TGTGCCAGTAGTGCCCGGACAGTGTATGGCTACACCTTC

j_gene: TRBJ1-6
v_gene: TRBV6-5
d_gene: TRBD1
abundance: .
CDR3aa: CASTGQGGKPLHF
CDR3nt: TGTGCCAGCACAGGACAGGGAGGAAAACCCCTCCACTTT

j_gene: TRBJ2-5
v_gene: TRBV5-1
d_gene: .
abundance: few
CDR3aa: CASSLDAGMETQYF
CDR3nt: TGCGCCAGCAGCTTGGACGCGGGGATGGAGACCCAGTACTTC

j_gene: TRBJ2-6
v_gene: TRBV11-3
d_gene: TRBD2
abundance: .
CDR3aa: CASSSGGSGANVLTF
CDR3nt: TGTGCCAGCAGCTCGGGGGGCTCTGGGGCCAACGTCCTGACTTTC

j_gene: TRBJ2-5
v_gene: TRBV5-1
d_gene: .
abundance: .
CDR3aa: CASSLEPNPETQYF
CDR3nt: TGCGCCAGCAGCTTGGAGCCTAATCCGGAGACCCAGTACTTC

j_gene: TRBJ1-2
v_gene: TRBV10-3
d_gene: TRBD1
abundance: few
CDR3aa: CAISESREGAGGYTF
CDR3nt: TGTGCCATCAGTGAGTCGAGGGAGGGGGCAGGTGGCTACACCTTC

j_gene: TRBJ1-6
v_gene: TRBV5-1
d_gene: TRBD1
abundance: .
CDR3aa: CASSLMGQGGNSPLHF
CDR3nt: TGCGCCAGCAGCTTGATGGGACAGGGCGGAAATTCACCCCTCCACTTT

j_gene: TRBJ2-5
v_gene: TRBV30
d_gene: .
abundance: .
CDR3aa: CAWRIKGGFETQYF
CDR3nt: TGTGCCTGGAGGATAAAGGGGGGTTTTGAGACCCAGTACTTC

j_gene: TRBJ2-5
v_gene: TRBV6-5
d_gene: .
abundance: .
CDR3aa: CASSSVRGETQETQYF
CDR3nt: TGTGCCAGCAGTTCGGTCAGGGGAGAAACGCAAGAGACCCAGTACTTC

j_gene: TRBJ2-7
v_gene: TRBV21-1
d_gene: .
abundance: .
CDR3aa: CAISLFYEQYF
CDR3nt: TGTGCCATTTCTCTCTTCTACGAGCAGTACTTC

j_gene: TRBJ1-6
v_gene: TRBV7-6
d_gene: .
abundance: .
CDR3aa: CASSSNNSPLHF
CDR3nt: TGTGCCAGCAGCTCGAATAATTCACCCCTCCACTTT

j_gene: TRBJ1-1
v_gene: TRBV14
d_gene: .
abundance: .
CDR3aa: CASSRTERTEAFF
CDR3nt: TGTGCCAGCAGCCGGACGGAGAGGACTGAAGCTTTCTTT

j_gene: TRBJ1-2
v_gene: TRBV27
d_gene: .
abundance: .
CDR3aa: CASSLTAGANYGYTF
CDR3nt: TGTGCCAGCAGTTTAACGGCGGGAGCTAACTATGGCTACACCTTC

j_gene: TRBJ1-5
v_gene: TRBV5-8
d_gene: .
abundance: .
CDR3aa: CASSFPRGRQSNQPQHF
CDR3nt: TGTGCCAGCAGCTTCCCACGGGGCAGACAGAGCAATCAGCCCCAGCATTTT

j_gene: TRBJ2-4
v_gene: TRBV10-1
d_gene: TRBD2
abundance: few
CDR3aa: CASSELSTSVGGKNIQYF
CDR3nt: TGCGCCAGCAGTGAGTTGTCAACTAGCGTCGGGGGCAAAAACATTCAGTACTTC

j_gene: TRBJ2-7
v_gene: TRBV14
d_gene: TRBD1
abundance: few
CDR3aa: CASSSRDRGYEQYF
CDR3nt: TGTGCCAGCAGCTCCCGGGACAGGGGGTACGAGCAGTACTTC

j_gene: TRBJ2-1
v_gene: TRBV5-8
d_gene: .
abundance: .
CDR3aa: CASSFARGVHNEQFF
CDR3nt: TGTGCCAGCAGCTTCGCCCGAGGGGTCCACAATGAGCAGTTCTTC

j_gene: TRBJ1-4
v_gene: TRBV30
d_gene: .
abundance: .
CDR3aa: CAWNFPSGTTNEKLFF
CDR3nt: TGTGCCTGGAATTTTCCCTCCGGGACAACTAATGAAAAACTGTTTTTT

j_gene: TRBJ1-3
v_gene: TRBV7-8
d_gene: TRBD1
abundance: .
CDR3aa: CASSLGRQGHGNTIYF
CDR3nt: TGTGCCAGCAGCTTAGGCAGACAGGGTCATGGAAACACCATATATTTT

j_gene: TRBJ1-5
v_gene: TRBV7-4
d_gene: .
abundance: .
CDR3aa: CASSLDSNQPQHF
CDR3nt: TGTGCCAGCAGCTTAGATAGCAATCAGCCCCAGCATTTT

j_gene: TRBJ2-6
v_gene: TRBV9
d_gene: .
abundance: .
CDR3aa: CASSATTGLFSGANVLTF
CDR3nt: TGTGCCAGCAGCGCCACGACAGGACTCTTCTCTGGGGCCAACGTCCTGACTTTC

j_gene: TRBJ2-1
v_gene: TRBV10-3
d_gene: TRBD2
abundance: .
CDR3aa: CAISETLAGTYNEQFF
CDR3nt: TGTGCCATCAGTGAGACACTAGCGGGAACCTACAATGAGCAGTTCTTC

j_gene: TRBJ1-5
v_gene: TRBV2
d_gene: .
abundance: .
CDR3aa: CASGLDGIAIRGGYQPQHF
CDR3nt: TGTGCCAGCGGACTGGACGGAATAGCAATCCGTGGGGGGTATCAGCCCCAGCATTTT

j_gene: TRBJ2-7
v_gene: TRBV5-6
d_gene: TRBD2
abundance: .
CDR3aa: CASSERGGAYEQYF
CDR3nt: TGTGCCAGCAGCGAGCGGGGAGGAGCCTACGAGCAGTACTTC

j_gene: TRBJ2-3
v_gene: TRBV6-1
d_gene: TRBD2
abundance: .
CDR3aa: CASSEVTSGTQYF
CDR3nt: TGTGCCAGCAGTGAAGTGACTAGCGGAACGCAGTATTTT

j_gene: TRBJ2-6
v_gene: TRBV11-3
d_gene: .
abundance: .
CDR3aa: CASSSGDSGANVLTF
CDR3nt: TGTGCCAGCAGCTCCGGAGATTCTGGGGCCAACGTCCTGACTTTC

j_gene: TRBJ2-1
v_gene: TRBV5-1
d_gene: .
abundance: .
CDR3aa: CASSLVGGPPYNEQFF
CDR3nt: TGCGCCAGCAGCCTTGTCGGCGGCCCCCCCTACAATGAGCAGTTCTTC

j_gene: TRBJ2-2
v_gene: TRBV6-5
d_gene: TRBD1
abundance: once
CDR3aa: CASRGDRGQNGELFF
CDR3nt: TGTGCCAGCAGGGGGGACAGGGGGCAAAACGGGGAGCTGTTTTTT

j_gene: TRBJ2-7
v_gene: TRBV7-3
d_gene: .
abundance: .
CDR3aa: CASSHSPGDEQYF
CDR3nt: TGTGCCAGCAGCCATTCACCAGGAGACGAGCAGTACTTC